These T cell receptor beta chains were read from a single sample in a study of T cell repertoires in cytomegalovirus infection. One entry per CDR3 protein results from TCRdb running MiXCR on the reads. The sample includes roughly 730,000 distinct CDR3 sequences, 30% to 40% seen only once; the top ten take 15% to 20%. No antigen is known for these receptors. Sequences were derived from cultured PBMCs, sampled from culture after CMV antigen stimulation. The receptor set was obtained from a human donor in good health (CMV status not recorded). Some clones in this sample may be carry-over from other donors' samples. Each CDR3 is given with its conserved first and last residue. D genes are given only for firm matches. Expanded clones get a size class; other rows say once, few or many, or leave the size out.

d_gene: .
j_gene: TRBJ1-2
v_gene: TRBV20-1
abundance: .
CDR3nt: TGCAGTGCATGGTCCGGCTATGGCTACACCTTC
CDR3aa: CSAWSGYGYTF

d_gene: .
j_gene: TRBJ1-6
v_gene: TRBV25-1
abundance: few
CDR3nt: TGTGCCAGCTCCGCAGTAGGACCCCTCCACTTT
CDR3aa: CASSAVGPLHF

d_gene: .
j_gene: TRBJ1-2
v_gene: TRBV5-6
abundance: few
CDR3nt: TGTGCCAGCAGCCCCTTGGACAGAGCCGGGGGTTATGGCTACACCTTC
CDR3aa: CASSPLDRAGGYGYTF

d_gene: .
j_gene: TRBJ2-7
v_gene: TRBV7-4
abundance: few
CDR3nt: TGTGCCAGCGGGCCGGGGTTGCAGTACTTC
CDR3aa: CASGPGLQYF

d_gene: .
j_gene: TRBJ2-3
v_gene: TRBV6-1
abundance: few
CDR3nt: TGTGCCAGCAGTGAATCGGGGCTGAGCACAGATACGCAGTATTTT
CDR3aa: CASSESGLSTDTQYF

d_gene: .
j_gene: TRBJ2-1
v_gene: TRBV7-2
abundance: few
CDR3nt: TGTGCCAGCGGGGGGCGCTCCTACAATGAGCAGTTCTTC
CDR3aa: CASGGRSYNEQFF

d_gene: TRBD2
j_gene: TRBJ2-1
v_gene: TRBV7-2
abundance: many
CDR3nt: TGTGCCAGCAGCTTAGAGGCGGGAGGGTGGAATGAGCAGTTCTTC
CDR3aa: CASSLEAGGWNEQFF

d_gene: .
j_gene: TRBJ1-5
v_gene: TRBV6-1
abundance: few
CDR3nt: TGTGCCAGCAGTGAACGGGGCCGAAGCAATCAGCCCCAGCATTTT
CDR3aa: CASSERGRSNQPQHF

d_gene: .
j_gene: TRBJ1-2
v_gene: TRBV28
abundance: .
CDR3nt: TGTGCCAGCTCTTCTCACGCGGGGAACTATGGCTACACCTTC
CDR3aa: CASSSHAGNYGYTF

d_gene: .
j_gene: TRBJ1-2
v_gene: TRBV15
abundance: .
CDR3nt: TGTGCCACCAGCTACCCCCGGACAGTGGATGGCTACACCTTC
CDR3aa: CATSYPRTVDGYTF

d_gene: .
j_gene: TRBJ1-5
v_gene: TRBV7-8
abundance: many
CDR3nt: TGTGCCAGCAGCCCGGGGGGAGTTTCGAATCAGCCCCAGCATTTT
CDR3aa: CASSPGGVSNQPQHF

d_gene: TRBD1
j_gene: TRBJ2-6
v_gene: TRBV7-9
abundance: few
CDR3nt: TGTGCCAGCAGCTTAATGAGGACAGGGGCAATTCCCTCTGGGGCCAACGTCCTGACTTTC
CDR3aa: CASSLMRTGAIPSGANVLTF

d_gene: TRBD2
j_gene: TRBJ2-3
v_gene: TRBV2
abundance: .
CDR3nt: TGTGCCAGCAGTCGGATAGCGGGAGAGGCAGATACGCAGTATTTT
CDR3aa: CASSRIAGEADTQYF

d_gene: .
j_gene: TRBJ2-7
v_gene: TRBV6-2/TRBV6-3
abundance: few
CDR3nt: TGTGCCAGCAGTTACTCGATTATAGGCGAGCAGTACTTC
CDR3aa: CASSYSIIGEQYF

d_gene: TRBD2
j_gene: TRBJ2-5
v_gene: TRBV4-2
abundance: few
CDR3nt: TGTGCCAGCAGCCAAGGAAGCCTTGGACTAGCGGGGGAAGAGACCCAGTACTTC
CDR3aa: CASSQGSLGLAGEETQYF

d_gene: .
j_gene: TRBJ2-5
v_gene: TRBV25-1
abundance: .
CDR3nt: TGTGCCAGCAGTGAATCCCCGGGTGAGACCCAGTACTTC
CDR3aa: CASSESPGETQYF

d_gene: .
j_gene: TRBJ2-2
v_gene: TRBV20-1
abundance: .
CDR3nt: TGCAGTGCTAACGGACCGATAAACACCGGGGAGCTGTTTTTT
CDR3aa: CSANGPINTGELFF

d_gene: .
j_gene: TRBJ1-4
v_gene: TRBV20-1
abundance: .
CDR3nt: TGCAGTGCTAGTACGGACACCTCAACTAATGAAAAACTGTTTTTT
CDR3aa: CSASTDTSTNEKLFF

d_gene: TRBD1
j_gene: TRBJ2-5
v_gene: TRBV7-9
abundance: .
CDR3nt: TGTGCCAGCAGCCGCCGGGACAGGAGTACGGAGACCCAGTACTTC
CDR3aa: CASSRRDRSTETQYF

d_gene: TRBD1
j_gene: TRBJ1-1
v_gene: TRBV7-2
abundance: many
CDR3nt: TGTGCCAGCAGCTCTACAGGGGCACCTGAAGCTTTCTTT
CDR3aa: CASSSTGAPEAFF

d_gene: .
j_gene: TRBJ1-1
v_gene: TRBV12-3/TRBV12-4
abundance: .
CDR3nt: TGTGCCAGCAGTTTAGACGGGGTTGGGGACACTGAAGCTTTCTTT
CDR3aa: CASSLDGVGDTEAFF

d_gene: .
j_gene: TRBJ1-4
v_gene: TRBV19
abundance: .
CDR3nt: TGTGCCAGCAGCAGGGAGAGTCGAGAAAAACTGTTTTTT
CDR3aa: CASSRESREKLFF

d_gene: .
j_gene: TRBJ2-3
v_gene: TRBV12-3/TRBV12-4
abundance: .
CDR3nt: TGTGCCAGCAGACCCCCACGGAGTGGGGTGAACACAGATACGCAGTATTTT
CDR3aa: CASRPPRSGVNTDTQYF

d_gene: .
j_gene: TRBJ1-4
v_gene: TRBV12-3/TRBV12-4
abundance: .
CDR3nt: TGTGCCAGCAGTTTAGGATCGTGGGGAAAACTGTTTTTT
CDR3aa: CASSLGSWGKLFF

d_gene: .
j_gene: TRBJ1-5
v_gene: TRBV2
abundance: few
CDR3nt: TGTGCCAGTGCTGGGGGGCGGCAGCCCCAGCATTTT
CDR3aa: CASAGGRQPQHF

d_gene: .
j_gene: TRBJ2-3
v_gene: TRBV15
abundance: .
CDR3nt: TGTGCCACCAGCAGAGGGATCGGGGTTGATGATACGCAGTATTTT
CDR3aa: CATSRGIGVDDTQYF

d_gene: .
j_gene: TRBJ1-1
v_gene: TRBV20-1
abundance: .
CDR3nt: TGCAGTGCGAGGGGGTTCTATACACGTAACACTGAAGCTTTCTTT
CDR3aa: CSARGFYTRNTEAFF

d_gene: .
j_gene: TRBJ2-7
v_gene: TRBV7-8
abundance: .
CDR3nt: TGTGCCAGCAGCCACTGGACGCGAGACTCCTACGAGCAGTACTTC
CDR3aa: CASSHWTRDSYEQYF

d_gene: TRBD2
j_gene: TRBJ2-1
v_gene: TRBV20-1
abundance: .
CDR3nt: TGCAGTGCTAGAGATTTAGGAGTAGCGGGTGAGCAGTTCTTC
CDR3aa: CSARDLGVAGEQFF